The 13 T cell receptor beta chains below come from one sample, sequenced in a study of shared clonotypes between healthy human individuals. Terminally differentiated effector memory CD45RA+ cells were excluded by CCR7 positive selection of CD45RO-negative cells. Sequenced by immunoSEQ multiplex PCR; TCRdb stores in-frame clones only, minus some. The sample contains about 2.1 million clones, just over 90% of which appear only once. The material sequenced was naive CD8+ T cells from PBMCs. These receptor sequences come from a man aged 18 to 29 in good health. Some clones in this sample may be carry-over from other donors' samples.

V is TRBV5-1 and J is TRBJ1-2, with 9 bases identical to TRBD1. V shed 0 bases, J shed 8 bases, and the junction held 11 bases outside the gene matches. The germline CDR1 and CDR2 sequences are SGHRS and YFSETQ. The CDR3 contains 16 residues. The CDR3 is CASSLEPDRGSNGYTF. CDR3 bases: TGCGCCAGCAGCTTGGAACCGGACAGGGGATCTAACGGCTACACCTTC.

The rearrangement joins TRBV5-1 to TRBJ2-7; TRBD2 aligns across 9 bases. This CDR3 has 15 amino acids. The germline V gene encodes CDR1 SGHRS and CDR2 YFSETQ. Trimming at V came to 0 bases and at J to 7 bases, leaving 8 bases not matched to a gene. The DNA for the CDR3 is TGCGCCAGCAGCTTGGAAGTAGCGGGAGCGAAAGAGCAGTACTTC. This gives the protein CASSLEVAGAKEQYF.

The CDR3 DNA reads TGTGCCTGGAGTGCAGAATGGGACAGGGGAAAAGAGACCCAGTACTTC. Protein: CAWSAEWDRGKETQYF. The V and J genes are TRBV30 and TRBJ2-5, with 10 bases matching TRBD1. The junction had 8 bases not matched to a gene; V was cut back by 1 base and J by 3 bases. Germline loops: CDR1 GTSNPN, CDR2 SVGIG (reference sequence). CDR3 size: 16 residues.

The CDR3: CASSSHRDYHF. CDR3 DNA sequence: TGTGCCAGCAGTTCTCACCGGGACTACCATTTT. The genes are TRBV28 and TRBJ1-5, with a possible D match to TRBD1 (5 bases). The CDR3 is 11 amino acids. Germline V gene data show CDR1 as MDHEN and CDR2 as SYDVKM. Trimming removed 4 bases from V and 16 bases from J, with 14 bases in between.

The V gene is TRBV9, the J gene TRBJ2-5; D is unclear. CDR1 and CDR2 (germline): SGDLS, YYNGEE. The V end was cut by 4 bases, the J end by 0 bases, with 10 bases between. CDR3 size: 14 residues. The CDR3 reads CASSPHGYQETQYF. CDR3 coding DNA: TGTGCCAGCAGCCCACACGGGTACCAAGAGACCCAGTACTTC.

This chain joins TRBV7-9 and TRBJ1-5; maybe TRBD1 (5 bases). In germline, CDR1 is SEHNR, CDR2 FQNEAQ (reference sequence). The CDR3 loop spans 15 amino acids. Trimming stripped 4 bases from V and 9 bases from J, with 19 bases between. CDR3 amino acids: CASSSSLDRMRPQHF. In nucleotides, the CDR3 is TGTGCCAGCAGCTCATCACTTGACAGAATGCGGCCCCAGCATTTT. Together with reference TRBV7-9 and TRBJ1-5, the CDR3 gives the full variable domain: DTGVSQNPRHKITKRGQNVTFRCDPISEHNRLYWYRQTLGQGPEFLTYFQNEAQLEKSRLLSDRFSAERPKGSFSTLEIQRTEQGDSAMYLCASSSSLDRMRPQHFGDGTRLSIL.

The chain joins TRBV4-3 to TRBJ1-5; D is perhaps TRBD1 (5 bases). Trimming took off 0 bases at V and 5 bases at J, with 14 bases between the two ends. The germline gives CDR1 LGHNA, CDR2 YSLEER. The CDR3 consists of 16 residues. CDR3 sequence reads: CASSQDLDRAHQPQHF. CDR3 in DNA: TGCGCCAGCAGCCAAGATCTAGACAGAGCCCATCAGCCCCAGCATTTT.

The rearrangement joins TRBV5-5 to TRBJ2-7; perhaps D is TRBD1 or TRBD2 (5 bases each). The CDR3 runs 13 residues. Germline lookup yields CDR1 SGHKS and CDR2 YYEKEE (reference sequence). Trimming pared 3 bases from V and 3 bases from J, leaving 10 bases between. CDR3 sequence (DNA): TGTGCCAGCAGCTGGGACGAGAGCTACGAGCAGTACTTC. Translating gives CASSWDESYEQYF.

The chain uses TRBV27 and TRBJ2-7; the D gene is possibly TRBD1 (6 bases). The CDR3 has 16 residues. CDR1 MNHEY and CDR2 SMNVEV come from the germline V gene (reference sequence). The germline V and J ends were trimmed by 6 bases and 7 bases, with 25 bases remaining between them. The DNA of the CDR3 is TGTGCCAGCAGCCCCCTTAATGGAATAAAGAGGGGGGAGCAGTACTTC. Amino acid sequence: CASSPLNGIKRGEQYF.

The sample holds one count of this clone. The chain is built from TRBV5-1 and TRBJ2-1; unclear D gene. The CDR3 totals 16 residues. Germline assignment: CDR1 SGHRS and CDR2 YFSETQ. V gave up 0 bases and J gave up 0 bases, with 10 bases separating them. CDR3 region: CASSLDPRSSYNEQFF. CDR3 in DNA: TGCGCCAGCAGCTTGGACCCCCGGAGCTCCTACAATGAGCAGTTCTTC.

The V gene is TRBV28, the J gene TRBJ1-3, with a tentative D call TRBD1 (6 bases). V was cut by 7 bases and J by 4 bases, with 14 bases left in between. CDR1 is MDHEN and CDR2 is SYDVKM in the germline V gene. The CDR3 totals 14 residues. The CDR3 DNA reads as TGTGCCAGCACCCAACAGGGTTGGGGAAACACCATATATTTT. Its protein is CASTQQGWGNTIYF.

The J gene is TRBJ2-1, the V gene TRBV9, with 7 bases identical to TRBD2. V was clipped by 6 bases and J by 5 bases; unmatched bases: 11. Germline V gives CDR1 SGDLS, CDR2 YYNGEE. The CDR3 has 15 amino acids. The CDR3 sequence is CASTRGGSSNNEQFF. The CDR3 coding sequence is TGTGCCAGCACGCGTGGCGGGAGTTCTAACAATGAGCAGTTCTTC.

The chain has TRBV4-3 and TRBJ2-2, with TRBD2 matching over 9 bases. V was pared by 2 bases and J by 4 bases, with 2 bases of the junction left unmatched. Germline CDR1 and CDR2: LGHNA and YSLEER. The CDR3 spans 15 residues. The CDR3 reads CASSQKLAGTGELFF. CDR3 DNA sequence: TGCGCCAGCAGCCAAAAACTAGCGGGCACCGGGGAGCTGTTTTTT.